This T cell receptor (beta chain) comes out of a study of T cell responses to AZD1222 COVID-19 vaccine. Overall study findings and caveats: All repertoire sampling was performed exclusively after the peak T cell response. Within unmutated variant regions lay the reported targets of nearly half of spike-specific TCRs.

In the case of this clone: Its antigen is not identified.

CDR1 is LGHDT and CDR2 is YNNKEL in the germline V gene (reference sequence). This CDR3 contains 14 residues. V was trimmed by 2 bases and J by 6 bases, leaving 10 bases between them. Some clones are missing from TCRdb's copy, which holds only in-frame ones; the method was immunoSEQ multiplex PCR. The table includes over 130,000 clones, about 89% detected once. This chain joins TRBV3-1 (or the pseudogene TRBV3-2) and TRBJ2-2, with D possibly called TRBD1 or TRBD2 (6 bases each). The source of this sequence is an adult who received the MenACWY meningococcal vaccine as a control. The sequenced sample was peripheral blood, obtained 28 days after the second dose of the MenACWY control vaccine. CDR3 bases: TGTGCCAGCAGCCAACACAGGGAGGCCGGGGAGCTGTTTTTT. Amino acids: CASSQHREAGELFF.